The 15 T cell receptor beta chains given below trace back to one sample, sequenced in a study of blood T cell repertoires in COVID-19. The repertoire was sequenced with immunoSEQ multiplex PCR; TCRdb's copy has only in-frame clones and lacks some. The table has 60,000 to 85,000 clones, 90% seen once. The sequencing input was peripheral blood. These receptors were obtained from a man aged 45-65 years with acute or convalescent COVID-19.

V and J are TRBV10-2 and TRBJ2-7; 15 nucleotides agree with TRBD2. J was trimmed by 9 bases and V by 8 bases; bases with no gene match: 11. The germline V gene encodes CDR1 WSHSY and CDR2 SAAADI. The CDR3 is 15 amino acids. The CDR3 loop reads CASRTSGRVDLGQYF. The CDR3 DNA sequence: TGCGCCAGCCGGACTAGCGGGAGGGTAGACCTCGGGCAGTACTTC.

The gene calls are TRBV28 and TRBJ2-6, with D possibly TRBD1 on 6 matching bases. From germline, CDR1 is MDHEN and CDR2 SYDVKM. Trimming stripped 3 bases from V and 0 bases from J, with 12 bases between. The CDR3 runs 17 residues. The CDR3 bases are TGTGCCAGCAGTTTTGACAGGAGGCCCTCTGGGGCCAACGTCCTGACTTTC. It encodes CASSFDRRPSGANVLTF.

This clone occurred once. The rearrangement uses TRBV28 and TRBJ2-7, with D hard to call. Germline V gene sequence: CDR1 MDHEN, CDR2 SYDVKM. With 10 bases removed from V and 1 base from J, the gap between germline ends came to 8 bases. The CDR3 loop spans 11 amino acids. The CDR3 loop is CATGVSYEQYF. Written as DNA, the CDR3 is TGTGCCACCGGAGTTTCCTACGAGCAGTACTTC.

The chain employs TRBV5-1 and TRBJ2-2, with 13 bases fitting TRBD2. Germline lookup yields CDR1 SGHRS and CDR2 YFSETQ. V dropped 3 bases and J dropped 5; count of bases not matched to a gene: 16. The CDR3 is 20 residues long. CDR3 sequence (DNA): TGCGCCAGCAGCTCTCGACTAGCGGGGGGCCTCATTGAAGAAACCGGGGAGCTGTTTTTT. Protein sequence: CASSSRLAGGLIEETGELFF.

The chain joins TRBV4-3 to TRBJ1-5; the D gene is possibly TRBD1 (5 bases). V shed 0 bases and J shed 3 bases, with 12 bases lying between them. The CDR3 spans 16 residues. Germline V lookup: CDR1 LGHNA, CDR2 YSLEER. The CDR3 DNA reads as TGCGCCAGCAGCCAAGAGGCAGGGTTTTTCAATCAGCCCCAGCATTTT. It translates to CASSQEAGFFNQPQHF.

The chain uses TRBV6-5 and TRBJ2-2; 8 bases map to TRBD1. The CDR3 runs to 15 residues. Germline CDR1 reads MNHEY; CDR2 reads SVGAGI. Trimming at V came to 6 bases and at J to 1 base, leaving 4 bases not matched to a gene. CDR3: CASRRTGRNTGELFF. In DNA form, the CDR3 reads TGTGCCAGCAGAAGGACAGGGAGGAACACCGGGGAGCTGTTTTTT.

The chain employs TRBV19 and TRBJ1-5; no reliable D call. CDR1 LNHDA and CDR2 SQIVND come from the germline V gene (reference sequence). V was pared by 6 bases and J by 3 bases, with 9 bases between. The CDR3 has 13 residues. CDR3 sequence reads: CASRQNLNQPQHF. As DNA, the CDR3 is TGTGCCAGTAGACAGAACCTCAATCAGCCCCAGCATTTT.

The chain has TRBV2 and TRBJ1-1; 11 positions match TRBD1. The V gene end was trimmed by 8 bases and the J gene end by 4 bases; junction bases not matched to a gene: 6. CDR1 is SNHLY, CDR2 FYNNEI, per germline. This CDR3 has 14 residues. CDR3 nucleotides: TGTGCCAGCGGACAGGGGGCGAAGGTCACTGAAGCTTTCTTT. Its translation is CASGQGAKVTEAFF. Filled out from reference TRBV2 and TRBJ1-1, the complete variable domain reads EPEVTQTPSHQVTQMGQEVILRCVPISNHLYFYWYRQILGQKVEFLVSFYNNEISEKSEIFDDQFSVERPDGSNFTLKIRSTKLEDSAMYFCASGQGAKVTEAFFGQGTRLTVV.

The chain is built from TRBV10-3 and TRBJ1-2; 11 bases align to TRBD1. The trim removed 6 bases at V and 5 bases at J, leaving 8 bases unmatched. CDR1 ENHRY and CDR2 SYGVKD come from the germline V gene. The CDR3 totals 15 residues. The CDR3 DNA reads as TGTGCCATCAGCACCGGGACAGGGGGGAAATATGGCTACACCTTC. Amino acids: CAISTGTGGKYGYTF.

V and J are TRBV4-3 and TRBJ2-1, with TRBD2 matching over 8 bases. The CDR3 runs to 18 residues. The germline V gene has CDR1 LGHNA and CDR2 YSLEER. Trimming removed 5 bases from V and 0 bases from J; junction bases left unmatched: 12. The CDR3 region has the DNA TGCGCCAGCAGCAAAGGGGGATTAGCGGGGTACTCCTACAATGAGCAGTTCTTC. Translating it yields CASSKGGLAGYSYNEQFF.

The rearrangement joins TRBV19 to TRBJ2-3, with a possible D match to TRBD1 (5 bases). V was clipped by 5 bases and J by 6 bases, with 9 bases between them. The CDR3 covers 12 residues. In germline, CDR1 is LNHDA, CDR2 SQIVND (reference sequence). The CDR3 protein is CASSQGTDTQYF. CDR3 in DNA: TGTGCCAGTAGTCAGGGAACGGATACGCAGTATTTT.

This clone was seen more than once but under ten times. The chain uses TRBV5-4 and TRBJ1-1; perhaps TRBD1 as D (6 bases). Germline V gene data show CDR1 as SGHNT and CDR2 as YYREEE (reference sequence). The CDR3 contains 12 residues. V lost 4 bases, J lost 7 bases, and 11 bases lay in between. The CDR3 DNA sequence: TGTGCCAGCAGCGCCGGACAGCTTGAAGCTTTCTTT. Its protein product is CASSAGQLEAFF.

The chain joins TRBV13 to TRBJ1-4, with D uncertain. Trimming took 5 bases from V and 0 from J, leaving 13 bases between them. The CDR3 runs to 16 residues. Per germline, CDR1 PRHDT and CDR2 FYEKMQ (reference sequence). The CDR3 DNA reads TGTGCCAGCAGCCCCTTCAGACAAACAACTAATGAAAAACTGTTTTTT. Amino acid sequence: CASSPFRQTTNEKLFF.

This CDR3 is CASSLGLRRNQPQHF. The CDR3 nucleotides are TGTGCCAGCAGTTTAGGCCTCCGGCGGAATCAGCCCCAGCATTTT. V is TRBV28 and J is TRBJ1-5; unclear D gene. V lost 2 bases and J 4 bases, leaving 12 bases between the germline ends. Germline V gene data show CDR1 as MDHEN and CDR2 as SYDVKM. The CDR3 runs 15 residues.

In its sample, this clone is medium-sized. The chain employs TRBV30 and TRBJ2-2, with TRBD2 matching over 9 bases. The CDR3 has 19 amino acids. V was clipped by 0 bases and J by 7 bases; unmatched bases: 18. Germline V gene data show CDR1 as GTSNPN and CDR2 as SVGIG (reference sequence). The CDR3 region is CAWSVLVSREGRRIGELFF. The CDR3 nucleotides read TGTGCCTGGAGTGTATTAGTCTCGCGGGAGGGCCGAAGGATCGGGGAGCTGTTTTTT.